The rows below give T cell receptor beta chains drawn from one sample of a study of cytomegalovirus exposure and HLA in healthy donors. The data were produced by immunoSEQ multiplex PCR, yet TCRdb's version contains in-frame clones alone and is incomplete. The sample has some 130,000 clones; approximately 70% are singletons. Source material: PBMCs. All receptors derive from a woman aged 55-69 years in good health and CMV-seropositive. The CDR3 runs from the conserved cysteine through the conserved F or W. Fields, in order: J gene, V gene, D gene, clone size, CDR3 DNA, CDR3 protein. D genes are given only for firm matches. Rows may omit the clone size; those that give it use once, few, many or a size class.

TRBJ2-1 TRBV18 TRBD2 - TGTGCCAGCTCACCGGCGGGGGGTTCCTACAATGAGCAGTTCTTC CASSPAGGSYNEQFF
TRBJ2-7 TRBV5-6 TRBD1 - TGTGCCAGCAATAATTGGGGGACAGGGAGTTACGAGCAGTACTTC CASNNWGTGSYEQYF
TRBJ2-2 TRBV7-9 TRBD1 - TGTGCCAGCAGCTGGACAGGGTGGTACACCGGGGAGCTGTTTTTT CASSWTGWYTGELFF
TRBJ1-5 TRBV9 TRBD1 - TGTGCCAGCAGCGCAACAGGGGATCAGCCCCAGCATTTT CASSATGDQPQHF
TRBJ1-5 TRBV29-1 TRBD1 - TGCAGCGTTTCCACCGGGACAGGGGGAACCCAGCCCCAGCATTTT CSVSTGTGGTQPQHF
TRBJ1-2 TRBV7-9 TRBD1 few TGTGCCAGCAGCCAAGGACAGGGGGGCTACACCTTC CASSQGQGGYTF
TRBJ2-7 TRBV11-3 - - TGTGCCAGCCCCTTTGGAGGGCGGGGGCAGTACTTC CASPFGGRGQYF
TRBJ2-7 TRBV19 TRBD1 once TGTGCCAGTAGTGCCGACAGGGCTAGCGAGCAGTACTTC CASSADRASEQYF
TRBJ2-7 TRBV28 TRBD1 - TGTGCCAGCAGTTTGTTACACAGGGGATACGAGCAGTACTTC CASSLLHRGYEQYF
TRBJ1-6 TRBV6-1 - - TGTGCCGGCCGGGGAAACCATAATTCACCCCTCCACTTT CAGRGNHNSPLHF
TRBJ2-7 TRBV25-1 - - TGTGCCAGCAGTGAATTCGGTAACGAGCAGTACTTC CASSEFGNEQYF
TRBJ2-1 TRBV5-1 TRBD2 - TGCGCCAGCAGCTTGGGGACTAGTGAAAGTGAGCAGTTCTTC CASSLGTSESEQFF
TRBJ1-1 TRBV5-1 - once TGCGCCAGCAGAACGGACAGCAGCACAAACACTGAAGCTTTCTTT CASRTDSSTNTEAFF
TRBJ1-1 TRBV11-2 - - TGTGCCAGCTCTCCCCAGGGACTTGAGAACACTGAAGCTTTCTTT CASSPQGLENTEAFF
TRBJ1-3 TRBV6-5 - - TGTGCCAGCAGTTTAGGGGAGGGCTTCTCTGGAAACACCATATATTTT CASSLGEGFSGNTIYF
TRBJ2-7 TRBV27 TRBD2 - TGTGCCAGCAGTTTCCTAGCGGGAGGGCCTTGGAACGAGCAGTACTTC CASSFLAGGPWNEQYF
TRBJ2-5 TRBV29-1 - once TGCAGCGGACGAACGGGTGGAGAGACCCAGTACTTC CSGRTGGETQYF
TRBJ2-7 TRBV11-2 - - TGTGCCAGCAGCTTAGATCGCTGGGGGCCGCAGTACTTC CASSLDRWGPQYF
TRBJ2-1 TRBV5-1 TRBD2 - TGCGCCAGCAGTGTAACTAGCGGGACGAATGAGCAGTTCTTC CASSVTSGTNEQFF
TRBJ1-5 TRBV5-6 - few TGTGCCAGCAGCTTGGCAGGGTTCGGTCAGCCCCAGCATTTT CASSLAGFGQPQHF
TRBJ2-7 TRBV25-1 - - TGTGCCAGCAGTGAACCGACGGGGTACGAGCAGTACTTC CASSEPTGYEQYF
TRBJ2-3 TRBV29-1 - - TGCAGCGTTGAAGAGGTTCAAGGATGGACTAGCACAGATACGCAGTATTTT CSVEEVQGWTSTDTQYF